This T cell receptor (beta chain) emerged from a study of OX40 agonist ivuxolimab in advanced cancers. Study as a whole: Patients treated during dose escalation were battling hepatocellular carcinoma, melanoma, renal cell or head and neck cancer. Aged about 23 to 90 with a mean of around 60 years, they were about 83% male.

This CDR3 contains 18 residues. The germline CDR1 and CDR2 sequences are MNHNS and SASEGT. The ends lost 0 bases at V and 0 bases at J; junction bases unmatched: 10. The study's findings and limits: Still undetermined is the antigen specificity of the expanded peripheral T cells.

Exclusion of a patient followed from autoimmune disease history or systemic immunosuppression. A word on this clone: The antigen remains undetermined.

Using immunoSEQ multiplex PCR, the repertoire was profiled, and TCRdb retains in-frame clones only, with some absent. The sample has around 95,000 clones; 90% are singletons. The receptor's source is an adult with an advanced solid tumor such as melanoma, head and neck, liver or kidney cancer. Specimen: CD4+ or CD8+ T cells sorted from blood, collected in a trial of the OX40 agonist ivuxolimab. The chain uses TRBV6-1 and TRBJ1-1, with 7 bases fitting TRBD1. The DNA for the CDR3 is TGTGCCAGCAGTGAAGCGAGGGGGACAGCGGAGATGAACACTGAAGCTTTCTTT. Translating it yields CASSEARGTAEMNTEAFF.